Below are 8 T cell receptor beta chains sequenced from a single sample in a study of OX40 agonist ivuxolimab in advanced cancers. The method was the immunoSEQ multiplex PCR assay. The table comes from immuneACCESS by way of TCRdb, which keeps in-frame sequences with V and J called. Part of the clones is missing from these tables; in studies checked, under half for an unresolved V gene and the rest for unknown reasons. Here the sample has more than 65,000 clones; 70% to 90% occur a single time. The biggest ten clones account for roughly 0.7% of the sample. The specimen was CD4+ or CD8+ T cells sorted from blood, collected in a trial of the OX40 agonist ivuxolimab. The source of these receptors is an adult with an advanced solid tumor such as melanoma, head and neck, liver or kidney cancer.

This clone appeared once. This sequence joins TRBV19 and TRBJ2-6, with 7 bases identical to TRBD1. With V trimmed by 8 bases and J by 2 bases, 12 bases remained unmatched. Germline CDR1 is LNHDA and CDR2 is SQIVND (reference sequence). There are 17 residues in the CDR3. The CDR3 protein is CASQHTGVLAGANVLTF. For the CDR3, the DNA is TGTGCCAGTCAACATACAGGGGTTTTAGCTGGGGCCAACGTCCTGACTTTC.

The CDR3 DNA is TGTGCCAGCAGCTTAATCGGCGGGGTCAATGAGCAGTTCTTC. As protein: CASSLIGGVNEQFF. The rearrangement uses TRBV11-2 and TRBJ2-1; perhaps TRBD2 as D (6 bases). V shed 2 bases and J shed 6 bases, with 11 bases lying between them. CDR1 and CDR2 (germline): SGHAT, FQNNGV. This CDR3 contains 14 residues.

The V call is TRBV19, the J call TRBJ1-6, with 7 bases identical to TRBD1. V dropped 3 bases and J dropped 8; count of bases not matched to a gene: 7. The CDR3 loop spans 15 amino acids. Germline V gene data show CDR1 as LNHDA and CDR2 as SQIVND (reference sequence). The DNA for the CDR3 is TGTGCCAGTAGTATGATGGCAGGGGGTCATTCACCCCTCCACTTT. Its translation is CASSMMAGGHSPLHF.

The genes are TRBV5-6 and TRBJ1-5; 7 bases agree with TRBD1. Germline V CDR1 and CDR2: SGHDT, YYEEEE. With V trimmed by 3 bases and J by 4 bases, 1 base remained unmatched. The CDR3 is 13 residues long. This chain's CDR3 is CASSSDRNQPQHF. CDR3 coding DNA: TGTGCCAGCAGCTCGGACAGGAATCAGCCCCAGCATTTT.

The chain has TRBV10-1 and TRBJ2-2; D is unclear. The germline V and J ends were trimmed by 10 bases and 2 bases, with 14 bases remaining between them. This CDR3 is 14 amino acids long. The germline V gene has CDR1 WNHNN and CDR2 SYGVQD (reference sequence). CDR3 residues: CATSSAGNTGELFF. CDR3 nucleotides: TGCGCCACTTCGTCGGCAGGCAACACCGGGGAGCTGTTTTTT.

This rearrangement joins TRBV7-2 to TRBJ2-1, with TRBD2 matching 7 bases. The CDR3 consists of 15 residues. Germline assignment: CDR1 SGHTA and CDR2 FQGNSA. The V segment lost 1 base and the J segment 2 bases; nucleotides outside the gene matches: 2. Written as DNA, the CDR3 is TGTGCCAGCAGCTTAGGACTAGCCGCCTACAATGAGCAGTTCTTC. Protein sequence: CASSLGLAAYNEQFF.

This rearrangement joins TRBV28 to TRBJ1-5; TRBD1 might be the D (6 bases). The CDR3 consists of 12 residues. Looked up from germline, CDR1 is MDHEN and CDR2 is SYDVKM. V was cut by 7 bases and J by 9 bases, with 13 bases left in between. The CDR3 DNA sequence: TGTGCCAGCACCCTGGGGGCTGGGCCCCAGCATTTT. Its translation: CASTLGAGPQHF.

The rearrangement uses TRBV5-4 and TRBJ2-5; D possibly corresponds to TRBD2 (5 bases). The better agreement between TRBJ2-7 and the DNA end casts doubt on the J call. This CDR3 spans 14 amino acids. Looked up from germline, CDR1 is SGHNT and CDR2 is YYREEE (reference sequence). The CDR3 region has the DNA TGTGCCAGCAGCTCGAGGGTGGTTCCCTACGAGCAGTACTTC. Translated: CASSSRVVPYEQYF.